The clone carrying this TCR beta chain came up a few times. What it binds is unknown. The CDR3 totals 17 residues. Trimming left V 5 bases short and J 0 bases short, with 14 bases between. Per germline, CDR1 MNHNS and CDR2 SASEGT. This record comes from a study of CD8 T cells in ankylosing spondylitis. Study conclusions and caveats: Disease-linked clones were reportedly significantly enriched in matched ankylosing spondylitis synovial fluid. A CD8+ phenotype characterized the disease-linked clones, which were relatively rare in peripheral blood. It appeared that ankylosing spondylitis blood was characterized by a TCR beta motif of under ten highly homologous variants. Earlier literature documents some of the motif variants in reactive arthritis synovial fluid and blood.

Each CDR3 protein is one row after TCRdb ran MiXCR on the 5' RACE reads. The profile shows about 390,000 distinct CDR3 sequences, 20% to 25% of them singletons. The source of this sequence is a male donor with ankylosing spondylitis. Sequencing was carried out using blood, either unsorted or a sorted T cell fraction (not recorded which). The rearrangement links TRBV6-1 to TRBJ1-6, with unresolved D. This chain's CDR3 is CASSPDAPSSYNSPLHF. DNA for the CDR3: TGTGCCAGCAGTCCGGATGCGCCAAGCTCCTATAATTCACCCCTCCACTTT.